This T cell receptor (beta chain) was retrieved from a study of CD8+ T cells in alopecia areata. Study context: Tofacitinib was given for 6 to 18 months, then stopped for 6 months. Severity of treated patients was scored by affected scalp percentage.

To note about this clone: The antigen is unknown.

Study results and caveats: Just one nonresponder means the tie between baseline CD8+ expansion and response stays uncertain.

Noted treatment: oral pan-JAK inhibitor, 5-10 mg twice daily. Lesional scalp punch biopsies and peripheral blood came from alopecia areata patients. The germline V gene has CDR1 MRHNA and CDR2 SNTAGT. This CDR3 is built from 14 residues. Germline trimming cut 3 bases from V and 3 bases from J; bases unmatched to any gene: 4. Following RNA extraction, reverse transcription yielded cDNA that acted as the sequencing template. TCRdb keeps only in-frame clones here, not all; method: immunoSEQ multiplex PCR. Altogether hundreds of thousands of clones are present, approximately 60% being singletons, with the ten largest covering 0.75% to 0.95%.

This TCR came from a human donor with alopecia areata. The input for sequencing was CD4+ T cells sorted from blood, taken around week 53, from a patient treated with tofacitinib. The chain uses TRBV6-4 and TRBJ2-7, with 8 bases aligning to TRBD1. CDR3 sequence reads: CASSEGQGGYEQYF. As DNA, the CDR3 is TGTGCCAGCAGTGAAGGACAGGGAGGCTACGAGCAGTACTTC.